This TCR beta chain is from a study of technical replicates of blood from a handful of donors. Assay: immunoSEQ multiplex PCR; the TCRdb copy retains only in-frame clones and omits some. The repertoire holds around 100,000 clones, with about 95% as singletons. Between the trimmed V and J ends, which lost 6 bases and 0 bases, there was a span of 13 bases. CDR1 and CDR2 (germline): SGDLS, YYNGEE. CDR3 length: 15 amino acids. Specimen: T cells isolated from PBMCs. The chain links TRBV9 to TRBJ1-3; D may be TRBD1 (6 bases). The source is a human donor in good health. CDR3 region: CASNVGQSSGNTIYF. The CDR3 DNA reads TGTGCCAGCAACGTCGGACAGAGCTCTGGAAACACCATATATTTT.